This is a list of T cell receptor beta chains from one sample in a study of patients and donors after allogeneic stem cell transplantation. TCRdb redid the calling of the RT-PCR reads with MiXCR, one entry per CDR3 protein. The top ten clones hold 7.2% of a sample with 390,000 or so distinct CDR3 sequences, under 20% of them seen once. Sequenced material: blood, either unsorted or a sorted T cell fraction (not recorded which). The source is a human donor who was either an allogeneic HSCT recipient or a stem cell or donor lymphocyte infusion donor (not recorded which). It is not recorded whose cells these are; they may come from a transplant donor. CDR3s include the opening cysteine and the closing phenylalanine or tryptophan. The D gene is left open where the match is weak. Rows may omit the clone size; those that give it use once, few, many or a size class.

j_gene: TRBJ1-2; v_gene: TRBV7-2; d_gene: TRBD1; abundance: NA; CDR3nt: TGTGCCAGCAGCGACAGGGGTCGTGGCTACACCTTC; CDR3aa: CASSDRGRGYTF
j_gene: TRBJ2-1; v_gene: TRBV12-3/TRBV12-4; d_gene: TRBD1; abundance: few; CDR3nt: TGTGCCAGCAGTTTAAGGGGGAGAGGGGGCCATGAGCAGTTCTTC; CDR3aa: CASSLRGRGGHEQFF
j_gene: TRBJ2-2; v_gene: TRBV19; d_gene: NA; abundance: few; CDR3nt: TGTGCCAGTAGTGTGCAGATCGGGGAGCTGTTTTTT; CDR3aa: CASSVQIGELFF
j_gene: TRBJ2-1; v_gene: TRBV27; d_gene: NA; abundance: few; CDR3nt: TGTGCCAGCAGTTCCGGGACTTTAGGTGAGCAGTTCTTC; CDR3aa: CASSSGTLGEQFF
j_gene: TRBJ2-1; v_gene: TRBV24-1; d_gene: TRBD2; abundance: few; CDR3nt: TGTGCCACCAGTGATTTAGCGGGGGGCTCCTACAATGAGCAGTTCTTC; CDR3aa: CATSDLAGGSYNEQFF
j_gene: TRBJ1-2; v_gene: TRBV20-1; d_gene: NA; abundance: NA; CDR3nt: TGCAGTGCTGTTGCCAAGTGGGGCTACACCTTC; CDR3aa: CSAVAKWGYTF
j_gene: TRBJ1-1; v_gene: TRBV4-2; d_gene: NA; abundance: NA; CDR3nt: TGTGCCAGCAGCCAAGACGCAGGTATCACTGAAGCTTTCTTT; CDR3aa: CASSQDAGITEAFF
j_gene: TRBJ2-1; v_gene: TRBV11-3; d_gene: NA; abundance: NA; CDR3nt: TGTGCCAGCAGCTTAGTTTCCAATGAGCAGTTCTTC; CDR3aa: CASSLVSNEQFF
j_gene: TRBJ2-3; v_gene: TRBV20-1; d_gene: NA; abundance: NA; CDR3nt: TGCAGTGCTAGTAAGGGGAAGAGGGGAGTTGCAGATACGCAGTATTTT; CDR3aa: CSASKGKRGVADTQYF
j_gene: TRBJ1-1; v_gene: TRBV5-1; d_gene: TRBD1; abundance: NA; CDR3nt: TGCGCCAGCAGCCACACGACAGGGGATAGGACTGAAGCTTTCTTT; CDR3aa: CASSHTTGDRTEAFF
j_gene: TRBJ1-2; v_gene: TRBV5-1; d_gene: TRBD1; abundance: few; CDR3nt: TGCGCCAGCAGCCAGGACAGGGCCCCTTTTAACTATGGCTACACCTTC; CDR3aa: CASSQDRAPFNYGYTF
j_gene: TRBJ1-2; v_gene: TRBV14; d_gene: NA; abundance: NA; CDR3nt: TGTGCCAGCAGCCCGGGTGTGGTAGGGTATGGCTACACCTTC; CDR3aa: CASSPGVVGYGYTF
j_gene: TRBJ2-2; v_gene: TRBV4-3; d_gene: NA; abundance: NA; CDR3nt: TGCGCCAGCAGCCAAGATAAAGGGGCGAATGTGGCCGGGGAGCTGTTTTTT; CDR3aa: CASSQDKGANVAGELFF
j_gene: TRBJ2-5; v_gene: TRBV3-1; d_gene: NA; abundance: few; CDR3nt: TGTGCCAGCAGCCACCGGGGCCGGGAAGAGACCCAGTACTTC; CDR3aa: CASSHRGREETQYF
j_gene: TRBJ2-7; v_gene: TRBV2; d_gene: NA; abundance: NA; CDR3nt: TGTGCCACAGGGGCCATCATCTCCTACGAGCAGTACTTC; CDR3aa: CATGAIISYEQYF
j_gene: TRBJ1-3; v_gene: TRBV5-1; d_gene: TRBD1; abundance: NA; CDR3nt: TGCGCCAGCAGCCCAGGGACAGGGCGAGGAAACACCATATATTTT; CDR3aa: CASSPGTGRGNTIYF
j_gene: TRBJ2-2; v_gene: TRBV11-3; d_gene: NA; abundance: many; CDR3nt: TGTGCCAGCAGCTTAAGACGGAACACCGGGGAGCTGTTTTTT; CDR3aa: CASSLRRNTGELFF
j_gene: TRBJ2-4; v_gene: TRBV30; d_gene: NA; abundance: NA; CDR3nt: TGTGCCGAAACCCCGGGGAAGGCCAAAAACATTCAGTACTTC; CDR3aa: CAETPGKAKNIQYF
j_gene: TRBJ2-3; v_gene: TRBV27; d_gene: TRBD2; abundance: NA; CDR3nt: TGTGCCAGCAGTTTCATTTTCGGGGGGGATACGCAGTATTTT; CDR3aa: CASSFIFGGDTQYF
j_gene: TRBJ2-1; v_gene: TRBV13; d_gene: NA; abundance: few; CDR3nt: TGTGCCAGCAGCTTACCGGTGGGTGAGGGTTGGAGCGATGAGCAGTTCTTC; CDR3aa: CASSLPVGEGWSDEQFF
j_gene: TRBJ1-1; v_gene: TRBV30; d_gene: NA; abundance: few; CDR3nt: TGTGCCTGGAGTGTCAGCGGGGGGAGCACTGAAGCTTTCTTT; CDR3aa: CAWSVSGGSTEAFF
j_gene: TRBJ1-1; v_gene: TRBV20-1; d_gene: NA; abundance: few; CDR3nt: TGCAGTGCGGACAGAGGGATACAACCTGAAGCTTTCTTT; CDR3aa: CSADRGIQPEAFF
j_gene: TRBJ1-4; v_gene: TRBV30; d_gene: TRBD1; abundance: NA; CDR3nt: TGTGCCTGGAGTGGACAGGGTCCTAATGAAAAACTGTTTTTT; CDR3aa: CAWSGQGPNEKLFF
j_gene: TRBJ2-1; v_gene: TRBV19; d_gene: NA; abundance: NA; CDR3nt: TGTGCCAGTAGTCCCGGGCATGAGCAGTTCTTC; CDR3aa: CASSPGHEQFF
j_gene: TRBJ2-1; v_gene: TRBV18; d_gene: TRBD1; abundance: NA; CDR3nt: TGTGCCAGCTCACAACGGACAGGGGCAAGCTCCTACAATGAGCAGTTCTTC; CDR3aa: CASSQRTGASSYNEQFF
j_gene: TRBJ2-1; v_gene: TRBV27; d_gene: NA; abundance: NA; CDR3nt: TGTGCCAGCAGTCCCCCCCCACTGCCCAGCTCCTACAATGAGCAGTTCTTC; CDR3aa: CASSPPPLPSSYNEQFF
j_gene: TRBJ1-1; v_gene: TRBV7-2; d_gene: NA; abundance: NA; CDR3nt: TGTGCCAGCAGCCCAAGGCAGGGTAACGCTGAAGCTTTCTTT; CDR3aa: CASSPRQGNAEAFF
j_gene: TRBJ2-5; v_gene: TRBV10-3; d_gene: NA; abundance: few; CDR3nt: TGTGCCATCAGTGAGTCGACGCTCCAAGAGACCCAGTACTTC; CDR3aa: CAISESTLQETQYF
j_gene: TRBJ2-1; v_gene: TRBV5-1; d_gene: NA; abundance: many; CDR3nt: TGCGCCAGCACCTCTCTCAATAGCGGTGTAGGTCATGAGCAGTTCTTC; CDR3aa: CASTSLNSGVGHEQFF
j_gene: TRBJ2-3; v_gene: TRBV20-1; d_gene: NA; abundance: NA; CDR3nt: TGCAGTGCTAGAGATGAGGGAGGACGGGGGCACACAGATACGCAGTATTTT; CDR3aa: CSARDEGGRGHTDTQYF
j_gene: TRBJ1-2; v_gene: TRBV15; d_gene: TRBD1; abundance: few; CDR3nt: TGTGCCACCAGCAGAGATCGGGGACAGTCCCTCTATGGCTACACCTTC; CDR3aa: CATSRDRGQSLYGYTF
j_gene: TRBJ2-3; v_gene: TRBV7-6; d_gene: NA; abundance: NA; CDR3nt: TGTGCCAGCAGCCCCCGTGGGAATCCCACCACAGATACGCAGTATTTT; CDR3aa: CASSPRGNPTTDTQYF
j_gene: TRBJ1-1; v_gene: TRBV11-2; d_gene: NA; abundance: few; CDR3nt: TGTGCCAGCAGCTTAAGGCGGGAAAGTGGGATGAACACTGAAGCTTTCTTT; CDR3aa: CASSLRRESGMNTEAFF
j_gene: TRBJ2-1; v_gene: TRBV6-1; d_gene: TRBD1; abundance: NA; CDR3nt: TGTGCCAGCAGCAGGACAGGAATAAATGAGCAGTTCTTC; CDR3aa: CASSRTGINEQFF
j_gene: TRBJ1-4; v_gene: TRBV3-1; d_gene: NA; abundance: few; CDR3nt: TGTGCCAGCAGCCAAGACCTTGGGAGGGTCTCTACTGAAAAACTGTTTTTT; CDR3aa: CASSQDLGRVSTEKLFF
j_gene: TRBJ1-2; v_gene: TRBV5-6; d_gene: NA; abundance: NA; CDR3nt: TGTGCCAGCAGCTCTCTGGGGCCGGGCGTGGGTGGCTACACCTTC; CDR3aa: CASSSLGPGVGGYTF
j_gene: TRBJ1-5; v_gene: TRBV20-1; d_gene: NA; abundance: few; CDR3nt: TGCAGTGCTAGGGACCGCCTGGGACGCAATCAGCCCCAGCATTTT; CDR3aa: CSARDRLGRNQPQHF
j_gene: TRBJ2-4; v_gene: TRBV12-3/TRBV12-4; d_gene: TRBD1; abundance: few; CDR3nt: TGTGCCAGCAATCCCGGGACAGGGGTTGGGGGGGCCAAAAACATTCAGTACTTC; CDR3aa: CASNPGTGVGGAKNIQYF
j_gene: TRBJ2-4; v_gene: TRBV11-2; d_gene: TRBD2; abundance: NA; CDR3nt: TGTGCCAGCAGCCTGAGGGCCGGGACTAGCGGAGCCAAAAACATTCAGTACTTC; CDR3aa: CASSLRAGTSGAKNIQYF
j_gene: TRBJ1-4; v_gene: TRBV7-2; d_gene: TRBD1; abundance: NA; CDR3nt: TGTGCCAGCAGCTTTGGACAGGGGGCAACTAATGAAAAACTGTTTTTT; CDR3aa: CASSFGQGATNEKLFF
j_gene: TRBJ2-7; v_gene: TRBV5-6; d_gene: TRBD1; abundance: NA; CDR3nt: TGTGCCAGCAGCCTAGGGGGACAGGGGGCTTGGGAGCAGTACTTC; CDR3aa: CASSLGGQGAWEQYF
j_gene: TRBJ1-4; v_gene: TRBV19; d_gene: NA; abundance: few; CDR3nt: TGTGCCAGTACCACCGGTTATGAGGTTACAACTAATGAAAAACTGTTTTTT; CDR3aa: CASTTGYEVTTNEKLFF
j_gene: TRBJ1-2; v_gene: TRBV30; d_gene: NA; abundance: NA; CDR3nt: TGTGCCTGGAGCCTGAACGACTATGGCTACACCTTC; CDR3aa: CAWSLNDYGYTF
j_gene: TRBJ2-4; v_gene: TRBV4-2; d_gene: TRBD2; abundance: few; CDR3nt: TGTGCCAGCAGCCCCGCGAGCGGGAGTAGGTCCAAAAACATTCAGTACTTC; CDR3aa: CASSPASGSRSKNIQYF
j_gene: TRBJ1-2; v_gene: TRBV18; d_gene: NA; abundance: few; CDR3nt: TGTGCCAGCTCACCAACACAGATGTCCTATGGCTACACCTTC; CDR3aa: CASSPTQMSYGYTF
j_gene: TRBJ2-1; v_gene: TRBV7-3; d_gene: NA; abundance: few; CDR3nt: TGTGCCAGCAGCCCGGGGTCCGGGAACAATGAGCAGTTCTTC; CDR3aa: CASSPGSGNNEQFF
j_gene: TRBJ1-2; v_gene: TRBV12-3/TRBV12-4; d_gene: NA; abundance: few; CDR3nt: TGTGCCAGCAGTGAGCGACGGACAGCCTATGGCTACACCTTC; CDR3aa: CASSERRTAYGYTF
j_gene: TRBJ1-1; v_gene: TRBV28; d_gene: TRBD1; abundance: NA; CDR3nt: TGTGCCAGCAGTTTACAGGGGGCATTTGCTTTCTTT; CDR3aa: CASSLQGAFAFF
j_gene: TRBJ1-3; v_gene: TRBV18; d_gene: NA; abundance: NA; CDR3nt: TGTGCCAGCTCACCACCGCGTACTGGAAACACCATATATTTT; CDR3aa: CASSPPRTGNTIYF
j_gene: TRBJ2-7; v_gene: TRBV27; d_gene: NA; abundance: many; CDR3nt: TGTGCCAGCAGTTTGAGGGAGTCTCAGCAGTACTTC; CDR3aa: CASSLRESQQYF
j_gene: TRBJ2-3; v_gene: TRBV29-1; d_gene: TRBD1; abundance: few; CDR3nt: TGCAGCGGAAGGACAGGGCGCACAGATACGCAGTATTTT; CDR3aa: CSGRTGRTDTQYF